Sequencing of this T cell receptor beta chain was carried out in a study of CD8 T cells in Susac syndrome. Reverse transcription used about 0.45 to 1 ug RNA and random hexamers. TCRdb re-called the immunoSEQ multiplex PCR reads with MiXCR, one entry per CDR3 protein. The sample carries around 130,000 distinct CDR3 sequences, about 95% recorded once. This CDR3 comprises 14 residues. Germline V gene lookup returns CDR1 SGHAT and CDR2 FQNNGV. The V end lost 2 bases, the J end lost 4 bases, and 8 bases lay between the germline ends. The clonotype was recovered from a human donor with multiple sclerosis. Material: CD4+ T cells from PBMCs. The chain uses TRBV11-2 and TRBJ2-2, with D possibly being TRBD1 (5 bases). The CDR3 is CASSLQGFTGELFF. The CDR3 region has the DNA TGTGCCAGCAGCTTACAGGGATTCACCGGGGAGCTGTTTTTT.